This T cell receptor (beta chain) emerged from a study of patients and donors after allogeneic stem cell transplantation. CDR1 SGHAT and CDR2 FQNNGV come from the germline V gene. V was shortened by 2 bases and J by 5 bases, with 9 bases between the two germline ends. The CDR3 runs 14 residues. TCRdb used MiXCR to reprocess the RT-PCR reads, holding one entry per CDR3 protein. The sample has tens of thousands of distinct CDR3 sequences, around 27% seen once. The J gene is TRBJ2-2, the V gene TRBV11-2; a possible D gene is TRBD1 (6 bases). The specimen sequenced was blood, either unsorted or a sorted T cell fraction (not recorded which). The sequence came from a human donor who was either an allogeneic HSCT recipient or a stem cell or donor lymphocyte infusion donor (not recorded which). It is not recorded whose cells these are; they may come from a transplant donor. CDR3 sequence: CASSLMRGTGELFF. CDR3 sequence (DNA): TGTGCCAGCAGCTTAATGAGGGGGACCGGGGAGCTGTTTTTT.